These T cell receptor beta chains were read from a single sample in a study of shared clonotypes between healthy human individuals. Assay: immunoSEQ multiplex PCR; the TCRdb copy retains only in-frame clones and omits some. The sample has 400,000 to 550,000 clones, 79% seen once. Specimen: PBMCs. The receptors shown here come from a woman in her 40s in good health. Some clones in this sample may be carry-over from other donors' samples. Both conserved end residues are part of each CDR3. D genes are given only for firm matches. Not every row has a clone size; where given, it reads once, few, many or a size class.

J gene | D gene | V gene | clone size | CDR3 protein | CDR3 DNA
TRBJ1-1 | NA | TRBV7-8 | NA | CASSLVPGAARTEAFF | TGTGCCAGCAGCTTAGTACCAGGGGCCGCGAGGACTGAAGCTTTCTTT
TRBJ2-7 | NA | TRBV27 | NA | CASSLGPKQYF | TGTGCCAGCAGTTTGGGGCCAAAGCAGTACTTC
TRBJ2-2 | NA | TRBV9 | NA | CASSVDRYTGELFF | TGTGCCAGCAGCGTAGATCGGTACACCGGGGAGCTGTTTTTT
TRBJ2-1 | NA | TRBV28 | NA | CASSLLDSYNEQFF | TGTGCCAGCAGTTTACTGGACAGCTACAATGAGCAGTTCTTC
TRBJ2-1 | TRBD2 | TRBV11-2 | NA | CASRTLAGGGNEQFF | TGTGCCAGCAGGACACTAGCGGGAGGGGGCAATGAGCAGTTCTTC
TRBJ1-2 | TRBD1 | TRBV7-9 | NA | CASSSTGTDYGYTF | TGTGCCAGCAGCAGTACCGGGACAGACTATGGCTACACCTTC
TRBJ1-1 | NA | TRBV2 | NA | CASLIERTGTEAFF | TGTGCCAGTCTCATCGAGAGGACGGGCACTGAAGCTTTCTTT
TRBJ1-5 | NA | TRBV5-5 | NA | CASSLDGRSTNQPQHF | TGTGCCAGCAGCTTGGATGGCAGGAGCACCAATCAGCCCCAGCATTTT
TRBJ1-4 | TRBD1 | TRBV28 | NA | CAGSTGGSNEKLFF | TGTGCCGGGAGCACAGGGGGTTCGAATGAAAAACTGTTTTTT
TRBJ1-2 | NA | TRBV6-1 | NA | CASRVSGTPYGYTF | TGTGCCAGCAGGGTTTCCGGGACGCCCTATGGCTACACCTTC
TRBJ2-3 | NA | TRBV11-2 | NA | CASSLAGAPDTQYF | TGTGCCAGCAGCTTAGCGGGAGCCCCAGATACGCAGTATTTT
TRBJ2-4 | NA | TRBV6-1 | NA | CASSEGLGTDQNIQYF | TGTGCCAGCAGTGAAGGCCTCGGGACCGACCAAAACATTCAGTACTTC
TRBJ2-7 | NA | TRBV7-9 | NA | CASSSSLPLTYEQYF | TGTGCCAGCAGCTCTTCCTTACCCCTCACCTACGAGCAGTACTTC
TRBJ2-5 | NA | TRBV28 | few | CASTTAMRETQYF | TGTGCCAGCACCACCGCAATGAGAGAGACCCAGTACTTC
TRBJ2-5 | NA | TRBV14 | few | CASSQRSGFLETQYF | TGTGCCAGCAGCCAAAGGTCCGGGTTTTTAGAGACCCAGTACTTC
TRBJ2-5 | NA | TRBV30 | NA | CAWSAGETQYF | TGTGCCTGGAGTGCCGGGGAGACCCAGTACTTC
TRBJ2-3 | NA | TRBV27 | NA | CASSYWGRGTDTQYF | TGTGCCAGCAGTTATTGGGGGAGAGGGACAGATACGCAGTATTTT
TRBJ2-7 | NA | TRBV30 | NA | CAWSVRVGEQYF | TGTGCCTGGAGTGTGCGGGTAGGCGAGCAGTACTTC
TRBJ2-1 | NA | TRBV6-4 | NA | CASSDSQRTNEQFF | TGTGCCAGCAGTGACTCCCAGAGGACTAATGAGCAGTTCTTC
TRBJ1-2 | NA | TRBV7-8 | NA | CASSLLGEAGYTF | TGTGCCAGCAGCTTATTGGGGGAGGCTGGCTACACCTTC
TRBJ1-1 | NA | TRBV6-1 | NA | CASSEAPDVNTEAFF | TGTGCCAGCAGTGAAGCGCCCGACGTGAACACTGAAGCTTTCTTT
TRBJ2-3 | NA | TRBV4-2 | few | CASSQDPISTDTQYF | TGTGCCAGCAGCCAAGACCCTATAAGCACAGATACGCAGTATTTT
TRBJ2-3 | TRBD2 | TRBV5-4 | once | CASSSRTSGSTDTQYF | TGTGCCAGCAGCTCCCGGACTAGCGGGAGCACAGATACGCAGTATTTT
TRBJ1-3 | NA | TRBV18 | NA | CASSPSSGLGNTIYF | TGTGCCAGCTCACCAAGTTCAGGGCTCGGAAACACCATATATTTT
TRBJ2-2 | TRBD2 | TRBV11-2 | NA | CASSLTAGGYTGELFF | TGTGCCAGCAGCTTAACCGCGGGAGGTTATACCGGGGAGCTGTTTTTT
TRBJ2-7 | TRBD1 | TRBV29-1 | NA | CSVVWTGSYEQYF | TGCAGCGTTGTATGGACAGGCTCCTACGAGCAGTACTTC
TRBJ2-2 | TRBD1 | TRBV11-3 | NA | CASSPGQGANGELFF | TGTGCCAGCAGCCCGGGACAGGGGGCTAACGGGGAGCTGTTTTTT
TRBJ2-5 | TRBD2 | TRBV11-3 | NA | CASSPQLAGGVETQYF | TGTGCCAGCAGCCCCCAACTAGCGGGAGGCGTAGAGACCCAGTACTTC
TRBJ2-1 | NA | TRBV5-4 | NA | CASSMGDGGEQFF | TGTGCCAGCAGCATGGGGGACGGAGGTGAGCAGTTCTTC